Here is one TCR beta chain with its context. It lacks a known antigen. Base qualities were left out, and no much larger clone turns up one base away. V is shortened by 5 bases, J by 2 bases, and the region joining them spans 11 bases. CDR3 length: 14 amino acids, cysteine to phenylalanine. Only CDR3 DNA is held: 42 bases, read in frame from base 1. From a lookup of the germline V gene (reference sequence), CDR1 and CDR2 are MNHEY and SMNVEV. This sample is part of a study of T cell changes during pregnancy in multiple sclerosis (dated by TCRdb to between 2018 and 2020). The study in broad terms: In women with multiple sclerosis, the researchers looked at how the T cell repertoire shifted as pregnancy progressed.

Library generation was performed with the immunoSEQ multiplex PCR assay. TCRdb's version of the immuneACCESS table is confined to in-frame rearrangements and falls short of the full clone set. An unresolved V gene accounts for under half of the shortfall where checked; the remainder is of unknown origin. For this sample the table gives some 47,000 clones, of which roughly 90% were detected only once. The top ten hold around 2% of the sample. The rearrangement joined TRBV27 to TRBJ2-3; the D gene is unclear. The TCR was taken from a female donor with multiple sclerosis, enrolled in a pregnancy study. The material sequenced was peripheral blood, taken in the first trimester of pregnancy. The encoded CDR3 is CASSPDFYTDTQYF. The sequenced DNA is TGTGCCAGCAGTCCTGACTTCTACACAGATACGCAGTATTTT.